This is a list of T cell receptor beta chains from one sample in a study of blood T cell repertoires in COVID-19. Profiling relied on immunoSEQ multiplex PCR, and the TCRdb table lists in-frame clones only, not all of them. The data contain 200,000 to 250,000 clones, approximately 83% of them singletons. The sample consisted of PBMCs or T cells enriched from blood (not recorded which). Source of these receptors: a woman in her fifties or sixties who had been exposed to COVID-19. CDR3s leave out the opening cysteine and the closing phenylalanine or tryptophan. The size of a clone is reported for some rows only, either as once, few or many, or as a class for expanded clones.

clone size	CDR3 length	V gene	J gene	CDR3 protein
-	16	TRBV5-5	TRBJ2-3	ASSQSWGTGLSTDTQY
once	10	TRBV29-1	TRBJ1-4	SVQGDNEKLF
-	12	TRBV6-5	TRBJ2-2	ASSSAGGDGELF
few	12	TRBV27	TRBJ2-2	ASRRDFGGGELF
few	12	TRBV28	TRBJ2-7	ASSPGGSSYEQY
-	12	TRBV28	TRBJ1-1	ASSTDRPNTEAF
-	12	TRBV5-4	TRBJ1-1	ASREQGIHTEAF
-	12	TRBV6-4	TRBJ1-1	ASSDGQEHTEAF
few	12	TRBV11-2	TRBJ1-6	ASSLDRGNSPLH
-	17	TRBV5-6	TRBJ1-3	ASIKFPRGPETPGNTIY
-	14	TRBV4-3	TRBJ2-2	ASSQEGRGYTGELF
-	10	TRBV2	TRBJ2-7	ASRTGVYEQY
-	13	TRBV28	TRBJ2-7	ASSFYRDLTYEQY
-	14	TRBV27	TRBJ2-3	ASRLGVPSSTDTQY
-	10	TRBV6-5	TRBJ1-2	ASTLPGLGYT
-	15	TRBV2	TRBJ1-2	ASSDSTGASIARGYT
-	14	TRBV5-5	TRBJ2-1	ASSFLGGSSYNEQF
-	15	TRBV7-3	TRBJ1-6	ASSLTTLQVGNSPLH
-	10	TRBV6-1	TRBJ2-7	ASSEAFREQY
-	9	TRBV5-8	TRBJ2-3	ASSLGDTQY
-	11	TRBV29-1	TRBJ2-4	SVGTGEGNIQY
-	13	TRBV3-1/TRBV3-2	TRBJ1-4	ASSHSLTTNEKLF
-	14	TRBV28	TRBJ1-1	ASSLALKGQDTEAF
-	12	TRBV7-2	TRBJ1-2	ASSIITGGAGYT
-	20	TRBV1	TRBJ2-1	TSSQDRLAGGQKRRSYNEQF
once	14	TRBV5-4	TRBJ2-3	ASSLGLGQSTDTQY
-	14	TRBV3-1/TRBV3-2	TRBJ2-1	ASSRTSGGAYNEQF
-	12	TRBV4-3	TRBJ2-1	ASSFKVGEGEQF
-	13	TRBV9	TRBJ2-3	ASSVESAGSDTQY
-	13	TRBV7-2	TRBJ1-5	ASSSLFREDQPQH
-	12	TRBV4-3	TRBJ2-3	ASSQGNGRGTQY
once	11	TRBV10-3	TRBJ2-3	ATLSGGAAAQY
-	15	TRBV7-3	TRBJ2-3	ASSYLPRGGFIDTQY
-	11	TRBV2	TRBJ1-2	ASSSTGYNGYT
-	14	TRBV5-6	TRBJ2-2	ASSLAGGDNTGELF
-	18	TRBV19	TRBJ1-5	ASSSPRDRVSVVQLQPQH
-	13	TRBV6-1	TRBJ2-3	ASSEAGASSDTQY
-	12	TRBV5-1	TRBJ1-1	ASSLGTSNTEAF
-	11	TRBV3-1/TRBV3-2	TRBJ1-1	ASSPGQGAQAF
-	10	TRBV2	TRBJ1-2	AIQVSLYGYT
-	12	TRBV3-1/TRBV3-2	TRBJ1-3	ASTPTKGGNTIY
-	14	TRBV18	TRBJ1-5	ASSRIAAGGGQPQH
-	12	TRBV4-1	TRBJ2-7	ASSQGEGGYEQY
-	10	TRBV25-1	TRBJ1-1	ASIRGDTEAF
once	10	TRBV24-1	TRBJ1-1	ATSNRGTEAF
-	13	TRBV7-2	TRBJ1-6	ASSYRQGHNSPLH
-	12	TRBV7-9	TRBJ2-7	ASSHTGTSNEQY
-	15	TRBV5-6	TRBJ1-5	ASSLRSGVTSNQPQH
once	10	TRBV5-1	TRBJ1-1	ASSLDGNEAF
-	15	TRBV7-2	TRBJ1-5	ASSPANGAFSGQPQH
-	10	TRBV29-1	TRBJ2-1	SGQGTASEQF
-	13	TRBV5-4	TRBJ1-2	ASSLGDRVIYGYT
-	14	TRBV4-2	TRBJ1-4	ASSQEKTGSGEKLF